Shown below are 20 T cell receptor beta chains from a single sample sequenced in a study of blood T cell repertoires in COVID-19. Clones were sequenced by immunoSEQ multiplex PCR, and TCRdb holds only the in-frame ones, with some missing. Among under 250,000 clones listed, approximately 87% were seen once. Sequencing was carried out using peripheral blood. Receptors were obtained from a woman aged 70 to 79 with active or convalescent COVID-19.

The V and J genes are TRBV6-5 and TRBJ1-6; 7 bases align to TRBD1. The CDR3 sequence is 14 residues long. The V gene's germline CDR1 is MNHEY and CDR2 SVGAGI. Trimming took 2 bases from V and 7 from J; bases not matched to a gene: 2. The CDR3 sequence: CASSYDRANSPLHF. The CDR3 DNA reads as TGTGCCAGCAGTTACGACAGGGCCAATTCACCCCTCCACTTT.

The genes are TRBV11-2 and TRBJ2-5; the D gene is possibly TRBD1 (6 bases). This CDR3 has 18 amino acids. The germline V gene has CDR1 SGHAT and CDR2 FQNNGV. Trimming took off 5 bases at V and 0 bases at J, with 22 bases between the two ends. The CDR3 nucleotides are TGTGCCAGCAGCCCCCTGAACTGGTTAGGGGGAAACCAAGAGACCCAGTACTTC. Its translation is CASSPLNWLGGNQETQYF.

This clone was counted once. CDR3 in amino acids: CASSYGLIEAFF. Here the CDR3 DNA reads TGTGCCAGCAGCTACGGACTGATTGAAGCTTTCTTT. This chain joins TRBV3-1 (or the pseudogene TRBV3-2) and TRBJ1-1, with unresolved D. Germline-derived CDR1 and CDR2 are LGHDT and YNNKEL (reference sequence). The V end lost 5 bases, the J end lost 7 bases, and 11 bases lay between the germline ends. The CDR3 loop spans 12 amino acids.

CDR3 loop: CSATDTRNNYGYTF. The CDR3 DNA reads TGCAGTGCTACTGACACGCGGAATAACTATGGCTACACCTTC. This chain uses TRBV20-1 with TRBJ1-2; D is unclear. Germline lookup yields CDR1 DFQATT and CDR2 SNEGSKA (reference sequence). This CDR3 has 14 residues. Trimming left V 4 bases short and J 1 base short, with 13 bases between.

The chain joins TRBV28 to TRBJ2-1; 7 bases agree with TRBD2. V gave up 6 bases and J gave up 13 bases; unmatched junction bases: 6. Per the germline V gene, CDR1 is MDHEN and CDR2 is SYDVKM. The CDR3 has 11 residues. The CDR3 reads CASRIRDYQFF. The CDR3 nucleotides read TGTGCCAGCAGAATCCGGGACTACCAGTTCTTC. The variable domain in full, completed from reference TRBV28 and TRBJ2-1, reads DVKVTQSSRYLVKRTGEKVFLECVQDMDHENMFWYRQDPGLGLRLIYFSYDVKMKEKGDIPEGYSVSREKKERFSLILESASTNQTSMYLCASRIRDYQFFGPGTRLTVL.

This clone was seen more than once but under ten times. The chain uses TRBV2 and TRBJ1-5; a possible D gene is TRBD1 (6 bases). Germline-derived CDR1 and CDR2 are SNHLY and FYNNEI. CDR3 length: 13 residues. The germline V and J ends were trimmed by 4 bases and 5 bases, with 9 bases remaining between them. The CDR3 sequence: CASSVAGDQPQHF. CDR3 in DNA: TGTGCCAGCAGTGTGGCAGGGGATCAGCCCCAGCATTTT.

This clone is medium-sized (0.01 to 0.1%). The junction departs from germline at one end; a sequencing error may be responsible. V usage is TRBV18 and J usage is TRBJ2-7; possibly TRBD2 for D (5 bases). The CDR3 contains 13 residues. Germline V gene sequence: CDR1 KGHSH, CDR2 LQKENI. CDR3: CASSPPDDYAQYF. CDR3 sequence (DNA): TGTGCCAGCTCACCACCTGATGACTACGCGCAGTACTTC.

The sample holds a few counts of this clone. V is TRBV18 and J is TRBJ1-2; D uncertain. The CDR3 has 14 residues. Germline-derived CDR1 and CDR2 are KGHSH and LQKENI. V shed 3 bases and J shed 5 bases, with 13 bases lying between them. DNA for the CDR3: TGTGCCAGCTCACCGAACGGCGGGGATTATGGCTACACCTTC. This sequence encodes CASSPNGGDYGYTF.

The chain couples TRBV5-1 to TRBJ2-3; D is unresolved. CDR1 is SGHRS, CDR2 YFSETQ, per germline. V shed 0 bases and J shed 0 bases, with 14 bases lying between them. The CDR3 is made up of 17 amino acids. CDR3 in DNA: TGCGCCAGCAGCTTGGCCCTGGAGTCTATAAGCACAGATACGCAGTATTTT. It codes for CASSLALESISTDTQYF. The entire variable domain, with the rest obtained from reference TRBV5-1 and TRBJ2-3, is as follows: KAGVTQTPRYLIKTRGQQVTLSCSPISGHRSVSWYQQTPGQGLQFLFEYFSETQRNKGNFPGRFSGRQFSNSRSEMNVSTLELGDSALYLCASSLALESISTDTQYFGPGTRLTVL.

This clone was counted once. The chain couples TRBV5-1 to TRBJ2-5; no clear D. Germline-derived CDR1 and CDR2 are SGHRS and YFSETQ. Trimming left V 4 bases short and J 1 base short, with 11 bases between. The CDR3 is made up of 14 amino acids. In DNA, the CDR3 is TGCGCCAGCAGCGTTCTAGGATTCCAAGAGACCCAGTACTTC. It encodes CASSVLGFQETQYF.

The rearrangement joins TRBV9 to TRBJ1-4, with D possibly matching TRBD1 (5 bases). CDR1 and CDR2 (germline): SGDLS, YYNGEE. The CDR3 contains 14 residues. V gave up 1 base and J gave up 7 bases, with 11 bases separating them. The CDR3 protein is CASSVQGGSEKLFF. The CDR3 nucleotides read TGTGCCAGCAGCGTACAGGGAGGGAGTGAAAAACTGTTTTTT.

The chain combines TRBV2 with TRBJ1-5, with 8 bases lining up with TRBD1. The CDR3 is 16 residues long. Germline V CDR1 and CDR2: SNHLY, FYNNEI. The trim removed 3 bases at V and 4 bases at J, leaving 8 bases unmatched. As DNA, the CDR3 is TGTGCCAGCAGTGATCTAGACAGGGGCGGGAATCAGCCCCAGCATTTT. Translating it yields CASSDLDRGGNQPQHF.

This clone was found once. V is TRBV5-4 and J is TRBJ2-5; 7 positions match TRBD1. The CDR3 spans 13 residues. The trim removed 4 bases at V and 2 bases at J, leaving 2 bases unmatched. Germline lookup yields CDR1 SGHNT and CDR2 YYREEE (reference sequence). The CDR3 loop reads CASSRDSQETQYF. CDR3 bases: TGTGCCAGCAGCCGGGACAGTCAAGAGACCCAGTACTTC. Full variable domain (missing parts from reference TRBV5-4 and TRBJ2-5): ETGVTQSPTHLIKTRGQQVTLRCSSQSGHNTVSWYQQALGQGPQFIFQYYREEENGRGNFPPRFSGLQFPNYSSELNVNALELDDSALYLCASSRDSQETQYFGPGTRLLVL.

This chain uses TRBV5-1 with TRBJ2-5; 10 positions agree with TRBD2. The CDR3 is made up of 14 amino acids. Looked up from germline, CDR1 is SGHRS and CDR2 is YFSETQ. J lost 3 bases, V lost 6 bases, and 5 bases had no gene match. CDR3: CASTILAGEETQYF. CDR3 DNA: TGCGCCAGCACCATCCTAGCGGGAGAAGAGACCCAGTACTTC.

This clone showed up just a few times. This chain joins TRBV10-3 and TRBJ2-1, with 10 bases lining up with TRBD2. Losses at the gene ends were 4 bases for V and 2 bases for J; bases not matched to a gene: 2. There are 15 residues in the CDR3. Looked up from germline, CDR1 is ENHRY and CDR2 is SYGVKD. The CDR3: CAISATSGTYNEQFF. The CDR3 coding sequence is TGTGCCATCAGTGCAACTAGCGGGACCTACAATGAGCAGTTCTTC.

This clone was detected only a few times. The DNA of the CDR3 is TGTGCCAGTAGCCACCCTGGCGGGACCTACAATGAGCAGTTCTTC. Translation gives CASSHPGGTYNEQFF. J is TRBJ2-1 and V is TRBV19, with D possibly being TRBD2 (6 bases). Germline V CDR1 and CDR2: LNHDA, SQIVND (reference sequence). V dropped 6 bases and J dropped 2 bases, with 14 bases sitting between them. The CDR3 has 15 amino acids.

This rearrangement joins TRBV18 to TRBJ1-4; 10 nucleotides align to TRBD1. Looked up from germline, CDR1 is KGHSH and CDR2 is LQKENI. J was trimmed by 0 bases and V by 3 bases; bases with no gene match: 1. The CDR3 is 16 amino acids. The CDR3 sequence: CASSPGQGATNEKLFF. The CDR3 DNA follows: TGTGCCAGCTCACCTGGACAGGGGGCAACTAATGAAAAACTGTTTTTT.

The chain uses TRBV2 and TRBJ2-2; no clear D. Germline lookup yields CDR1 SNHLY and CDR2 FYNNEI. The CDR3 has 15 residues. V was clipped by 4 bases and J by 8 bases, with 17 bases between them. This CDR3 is CASSVVSYQLGELFF. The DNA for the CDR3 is TGTGCCAGCAGTGTTGTGAGTTACCAACTAGGGGAGCTGTTTTTT.

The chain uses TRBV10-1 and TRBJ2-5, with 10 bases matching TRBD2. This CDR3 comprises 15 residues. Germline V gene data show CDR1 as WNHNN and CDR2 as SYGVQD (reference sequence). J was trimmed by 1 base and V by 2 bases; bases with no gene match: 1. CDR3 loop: CASSETSGAQETQYF. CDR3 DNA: TGCGCCAGCAGTGAGACTAGCGGGGCCCAAGAGACCCAGTACTTC.

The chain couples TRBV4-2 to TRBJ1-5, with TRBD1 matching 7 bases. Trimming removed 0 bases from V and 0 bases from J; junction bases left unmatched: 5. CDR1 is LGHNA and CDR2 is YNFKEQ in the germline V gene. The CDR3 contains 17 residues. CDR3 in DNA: TGTGCCAGCAGCCAAGAAGGGGGCAGGTATAGCAATCAGCCCCAGCATTTT. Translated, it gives CASSQEGGRYSNQPQHF.